This TCR beta chain is drawn from a study of blood T cell repertoires in COVID-19. Study as a whole: Sites across the United States, Italy and Spain contributed samples from acute and convalescent COVID-19. Sample material is recorded as cDNA or gDNA derived from T cells, B-cell-depleted T cells, or PBMCs.

Authors' processing steps: The authors estimated nucleated cell counts from reference gene primer amplification. Measured with immunoSEQ multiplex PCR; TCRdb has only the in-frame clones, and not every one. V and J calls and clone size are as listed in that table; D and trimming were resolved from the DNA. The sample shows about 300,000 clones, more than 70% of them seen only once. CDR1 is MDHEN, CDR2 SYDVKM, per germline. With V trimmed by 5 bases and J by 5 bases, 17 bases remained unmatched. The CDR3 loop spans 17 amino acids. The sequencing sample was made of peripheral blood. The sequence was collected from a woman between 25 and 40 years old who had recovered from COVID-19. V usage is TRBV28 and J usage is TRBJ2-7, with TRBD1 matching over 8 bases. The CDR3 here is CASSKRQGLIISNEQYF. For the CDR3, the DNA is TGTGCCAGCAGTAAAAGACAGGGGTTAATTATCAGTAACGAGCAGTACTTC.